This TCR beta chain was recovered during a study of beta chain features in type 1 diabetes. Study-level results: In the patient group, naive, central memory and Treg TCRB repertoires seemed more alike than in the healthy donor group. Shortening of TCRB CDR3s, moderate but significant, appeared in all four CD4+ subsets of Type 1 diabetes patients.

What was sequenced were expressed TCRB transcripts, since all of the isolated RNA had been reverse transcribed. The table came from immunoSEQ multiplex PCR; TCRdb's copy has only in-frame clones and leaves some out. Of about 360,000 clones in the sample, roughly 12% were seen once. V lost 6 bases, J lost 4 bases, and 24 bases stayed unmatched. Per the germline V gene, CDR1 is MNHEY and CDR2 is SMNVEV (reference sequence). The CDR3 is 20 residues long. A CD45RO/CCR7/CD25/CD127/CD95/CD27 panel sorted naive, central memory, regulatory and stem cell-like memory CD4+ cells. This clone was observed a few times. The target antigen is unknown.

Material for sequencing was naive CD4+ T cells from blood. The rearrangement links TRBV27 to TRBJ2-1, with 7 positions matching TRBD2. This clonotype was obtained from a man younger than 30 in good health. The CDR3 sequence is CASRLIAGEMPNVHYNEQFF. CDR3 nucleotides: TGTGCCAGCAGGCTTATCGCGGGGGAAATGCCCAATGTCCATTACAATGAGCAGTTCTTC.